This T cell receptor (beta chain) derives from a study of T cell clones after liver transplantation. About the research overall: Three of the eight recipients were HCV-positive; the rest had non-autoimmune, non-viral transplant indications.

Between the trimmed V and J ends, which lost 1 base and 6 bases, there was a span of 12 bases. The CDR3 is 15 amino acids. Germline V gene data show CDR1 as SGHTA and CDR2 as FQGNSA. This table comes from immunoSEQ multiplex PCR, and its TCRdb copy is limited to in-frame clones, with some not included. The repertoire consists of over 50,000 clones, with approximately 84% occurring once and the leading ten covering over 7%. Sample: CD4+ T cells from blood, taken before liver transplant. This clonotype was sampled from a human donor who received a liver transplant. The V call is TRBV7-2, the J call TRBJ2-2; the D gene is possibly TRBD2 (5 bases). CDR3 sequence (DNA): TGTGCCAGCAGCTTAGTGGCTAGCCCTCCCGGGGAGCTGTTTTTT. This translates into CASSLVASPPGELFF.